This paragraph reports one T cell receptor (beta chain). Via MiXCR, TCRdb re-called the RACE reads, giving one row per CDR3 protein. There are 250,000 or so distinct CDR3 sequences in the sample; about 9.4% occur only once, and 2% to 3% lies in the top ten. These data are taken from a study of human T cells and chemical hapten exposure. Time point meaning: pre-sensitization, week 0. Treatment in this sample: therapeutic diphenylcyclopropenone sensitization with weekly scalp DPC. The CDR3 extends over 14 amino acids. The junction had 7 bases not matched to a gene; V was cut back by 8 bases and J by 3 bases. Looked up from germline, CDR1 is SQVTM and CDR2 is ANQGSEA.

V and J are TRBV29-1 and TRBJ2-1; 10 bases are shared with TRBD2. The source of this sequence is a woman aged 40 to 49 with alopecia areata. Some clones in this sample may be carry-over from other donors' samples. The sample in question was whole blood, obtained in connection with sensitization to the hapten diphenylcyclopropenone (DPC). Here the CDR3 reads CSIYRTSGYNEQFF. The CDR3 DNA reads TGCAGCATCTACCGGACTAGCGGCTACAATGAGCAGTTCTTC.